Below, 6 T cell receptor beta chains from the same sample are listed, as sequenced in a study of blood T cell repertoires in COVID-19. Some clones are missing from TCRdb's copy, which holds only in-frame ones; the method was immunoSEQ multiplex PCR. The sample lists under 60,000 clones, about 92% occurring once. The sample consisted of peripheral blood. The receptors come from an elderly woman with acute or convalescent COVID-19.

The V call is TRBV6-5, the J call TRBJ2-3; D perhaps matches TRBD2 (8 bases). Germline CDR1 is MNHEY and CDR2 is SVGAGI. CDR3 length: 15 residues. With 6 bases removed from V and 9 bases from J, the gap between germline ends came to 22 bases. The CDR3 is CASSRQGLEGDTQYF. The CDR3 region has the DNA TGTGCCAGCAGCCGACAGGGACTAGAGGGCGACACGCAGTATTTT.

The CDR3 spells CASSRDRGNEQYF. Here the CDR3 DNA reads TGTGCCAGCAGCCGAGACAGGGGCAACGAGCAGTACTTC. The chain recombines TRBV19 with TRBJ2-7, with 8 bases lining up with TRBD1. Germline assignment: CDR1 LNHDA and CDR2 SQIVND (reference sequence). This CDR3 contains 13 residues. Trimming cost V 9 bases and J 5 bases; bases outside gene matches: 9.

V gene TRBV3-1 (or the pseudogene TRBV3-2) combines with J gene TRBJ2-7; TRBD2 matches at 12 bases. With 3 bases clipped from V and 12 bases from J, the junction kept 12 bases outside the gene matches. Germline values: CDR1 LGHDT, CDR2 YNNKEL (reference sequence). The CDR3 consists of 15 residues. CDR3 protein: CASSQTLEGLAGLYV. CDR3 nucleotide sequence: TGTGCCAGCAGCCAGACCCTTGAAGGACTAGCGGGACTGTACGTC.

The J gene is TRBJ1-2, the V gene TRBV28; D unclear. Germline V gene lookup returns CDR1 MDHEN and CDR2 SYDVKM. Trimming took off 9 bases at V and 1 base at J, with 15 bases between the two ends. The CDR3 sequence is 14 residues long. The DNA of the CDR3 is TGTGCCAGTTTAACGGGAGCCCATAACTATGGCTACACCTTC. Encoded protein: CASLTGAHNYGYTF.

The chain links TRBV28 to TRBJ2-5; TRBD2 matches at 9 bases. CDR1 is MDHEN and CDR2 is SYDVKM in the germline V gene. This CDR3 spans 15 amino acids. Germline trimming cut 7 bases from V and 2 bases from J; bases unmatched to any gene: 8. CDR3 sequence: CASNLPGLAQETQYF. CDR3 nucleotides: TGTGCCAGCAACCTTCCGGGACTAGCACAAGAGACCCAGTACTTC.

The chain combines TRBV5-3 with TRBJ1-5; D is perhaps TRBD1 (6 bases). TRBV5-3 is an ORF for which the function is uncertain. The CDR3 is 12 residues long. CDR3 amino acids: CVRGATDQPQHF. The CDR3 nucleotides read TGTGTCCGGGGGGCGACAGATCAGCCCCAGCATTTT.